A single sample is the source of the 6 T cell receptor beta chains below, sequenced in a study of cytomegalovirus exposure and HLA in healthy donors. The primer mix had 60 Vbeta and 13 Jbeta primers. Clones were read by immunoSEQ multiplex PCR, and TCRdb kept only the in-frame ones, dropping some. Its table lists 150,000 or so clones. Material for sequencing was PBMCs. Receptors were obtained from a woman younger than 35 in good health and CMV-seronegative.

Here the CDR3 reads CASSPSGPYNEQFF. In DNA form, the CDR3 reads TGTGCCAGCAGCCCTAGCGGACCCTACAATGAGCAGTTCTTC. This chain joins TRBV4-2 and TRBJ2-1, with 7 bases fitting TRBD2. Per germline, CDR1 LGHNA and CDR2 YNFKEQ. Losses at the gene ends were 4 bases for V and 2 bases for J; bases not matched to a gene: 2. The CDR3 loop spans 14 amino acids.

The chain is built from TRBV18 and TRBJ1-1, with 7 bases fitting TRBD1. Trimming at V came to 2 bases and at J to 7 bases, leaving 7 bases not matched to a gene. The germline V gene has CDR1 KGHSH and CDR2 LQKENI. CDR3 length: 14 amino acids. The CDR3 DNA is TGTGCCAGCTCACCATTCGACAGGGTTAATGAAGCTTTCTTT. It encodes CASSPFDRVNEAFF.

This chain joins TRBV10-3 and TRBJ1-2, with 7 nucleotides matching TRBD1. Per the germline V gene, CDR1 is ENHRY and CDR2 is SYGVKD. The CDR3 covers 13 residues. With 2 bases clipped from V and 4 bases from J, the junction kept 1 base outside the gene matches. The CDR3, as DNA: TGTGCCATCAGTGAGGGGACAGTCTATGGCTACACCTTC. Its translation is CAISEGTVYGYTF.

The rearrangement joins TRBV2 to TRBJ1-5, with 8 bases that match TRBD1. The CDR3 spans 15 residues. Per the germline V gene, CDR1 is SNHLY and CDR2 is FYNNEI. V was clipped by 5 bases and J by 1 base; unmatched bases: 4. The CDR3 loop is CASSLRTGSNQPQHF. In DNA form, the CDR3 reads TGTGCCAGCAGTCTTCGGACAGGGAGCAATCAGCCCCAGCATTTT. Full variable domain (rest looked up from reference TRBV2 and TRBJ1-5): EPEVTQTPSHQVTQMGQEVILRCVPISNHLYFYWYRQILGQKVEFLVSFYNNEISEKSEIFDDQFSVERPDGSNFTLKIRSTKLEDSAMYFCASSLRTGSNQPQHFGDGTRLSIL.

The chain recombines TRBV2 with TRBJ2-2; D gene uncertain. Germline CDR1 reads SNHLY; CDR2 reads FYNNEI. CDR3 length equals 17 residues. The ends were cut back, 6 bases at V and 2 bases at J, with 19 bases in the middle. This CDR3 reads CASSFTAGYTNTGELFF. The CDR3 DNA sequence: TGTGCCAGCAGCTTTACCGCCGGTTATACTAACACCGGGGAGCTGTTTTTT.

The CDR3 spells CASSEYPAGVSGFTDTQYF. CDR3 DNA sequence: TGTGCCAGCAGCGAGTACCCCGCTGGTGTTAGCGGATTCACAGATACGCAGTATTTT. V is TRBV9 and J is TRBJ2-3; perhaps TRBD2 as D (6 bases). Deletions cut 3 bases from V and 2 bases from J, with 25 bases between. Germline values: CDR1 SGDLS, CDR2 YYNGEE. CDR3 length: 19 amino acids.